These 3 T cell receptor beta chains were all obtained from the same sample, sequenced in a study of molecular identifiers for immune sequencing clone quantification. MiXCR was run by TCRdb on the PCR reads, yielding one entry per CDR3 protein. The profile shows 40,000 or so distinct CDR3 sequences, about a fifth of them singletons. The sequenced sample consisted of naive CD8+ T cells from blood, with Jurkat cell RNA spiked in. As for subset: FACS-sorted CD8+CD4-CCR7+CD45RA+ naive T cells. Receptors were obtained from a human donor in good health. Some libraries in this study had Jurkat cell RNA spiked in.

This clonotype was counted at least ten times. This chain connects TRBV6-5 to TRBJ2-7; 10 nucleotides agree with TRBD1. This CDR3 spans 14 amino acids. CDR1 and CDR2 from the germline V gene are MNHEY and SVGAGI. Trimming cost V 6 bases and J 5 bases; bases outside gene matches: 7. CDR3 loop: CASRPGTGVHEQYF. CDR3 in DNA: TGTGCCAGCAGACCCGGGACAGGGGTCCACGAGCAGTACTTC.

This clonotype was picked up many times. The chain joins TRBV20-1 to TRBJ2-7; D is unclear. The CDR3 is 13 amino acids. With 2 bases removed from V and 3 bases from J, the gap between germline ends came to 11 bases. In germline, CDR1 is DFQATT, CDR2 SNEGSKA (reference sequence). CDR3 DNA sequence: TGCAGTGCTAGACCTTCAAGCTACTACGAGCAGTACTTC. Amino acids: CSARPSSYYEQYF.

The chain joins TRBV7-9 to TRBJ2-3, with 10 bases matching TRBD1. The germline V gene encodes CDR1 SEHNR and CDR2 FQNEAQ (reference sequence). Losses at the gene ends were 7 bases for V and 4 bases for J; bases not matched to a gene: 5. CDR3 length: 14 amino acids. In DNA form, the CDR3 reads TGTGCCAGCAACCCGACAGGGGGCGCAGATACGCAGTATTTT. This translates into CASNPTGGADTQYF.